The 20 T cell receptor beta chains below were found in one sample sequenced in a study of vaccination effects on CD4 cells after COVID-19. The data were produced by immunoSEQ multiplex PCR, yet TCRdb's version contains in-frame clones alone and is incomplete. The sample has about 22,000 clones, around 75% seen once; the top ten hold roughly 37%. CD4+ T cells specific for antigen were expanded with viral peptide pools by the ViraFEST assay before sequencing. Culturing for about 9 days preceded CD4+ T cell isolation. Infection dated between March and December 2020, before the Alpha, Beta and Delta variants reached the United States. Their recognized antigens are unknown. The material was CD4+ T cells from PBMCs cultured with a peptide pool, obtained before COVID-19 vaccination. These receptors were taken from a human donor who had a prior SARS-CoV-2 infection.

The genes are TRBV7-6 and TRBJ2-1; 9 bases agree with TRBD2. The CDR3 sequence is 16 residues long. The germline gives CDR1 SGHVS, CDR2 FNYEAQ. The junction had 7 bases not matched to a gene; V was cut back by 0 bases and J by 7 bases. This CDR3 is CASSLALASGANEQFF. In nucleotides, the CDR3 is TGTGCCAGCAGCTTAGCGCTGGCTAGCGGGGCTAATGAGCAGTTCTTC.

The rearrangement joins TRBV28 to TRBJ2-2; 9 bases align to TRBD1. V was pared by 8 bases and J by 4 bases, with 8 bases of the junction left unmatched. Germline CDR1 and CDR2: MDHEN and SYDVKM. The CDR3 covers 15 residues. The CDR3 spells CASHGDRAITGELFF. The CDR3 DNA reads TGTGCCAGCCACGGGGACAGGGCGATCACCGGGGAGCTGTTTTTT.

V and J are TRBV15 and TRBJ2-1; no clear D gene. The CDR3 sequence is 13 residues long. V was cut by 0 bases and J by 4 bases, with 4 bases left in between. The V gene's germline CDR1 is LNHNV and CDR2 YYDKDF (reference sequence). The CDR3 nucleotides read TGTGCCACCAGCAGAGACGGATACAATGAGCAGTTCTTC. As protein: CATSRDGYNEQFF.

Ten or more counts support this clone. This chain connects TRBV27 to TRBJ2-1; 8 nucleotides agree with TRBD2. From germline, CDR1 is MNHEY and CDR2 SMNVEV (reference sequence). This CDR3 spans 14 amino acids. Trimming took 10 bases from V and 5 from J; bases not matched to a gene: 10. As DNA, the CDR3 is TGTGCCACCAGACGGGGGGGAACTAACAATGAGCAGTTCTTC. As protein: CATRRGGTNNEQFF.

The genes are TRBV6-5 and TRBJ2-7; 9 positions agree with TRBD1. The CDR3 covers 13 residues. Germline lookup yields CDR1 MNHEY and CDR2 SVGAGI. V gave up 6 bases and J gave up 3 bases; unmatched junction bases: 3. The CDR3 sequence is CASSRQGDYEQYF. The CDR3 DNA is TGTGCCAGCAGCCGACAGGGGGACTACGAGCAGTACTTC.

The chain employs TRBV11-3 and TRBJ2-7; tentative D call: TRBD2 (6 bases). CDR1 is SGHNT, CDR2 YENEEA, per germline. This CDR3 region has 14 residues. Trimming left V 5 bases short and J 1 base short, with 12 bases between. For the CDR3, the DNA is TGTGCCAGCAGCCCGAAGGAGGGATCCTACGAGCAGTACTTC. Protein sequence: CASSPKEGSYEQYF.

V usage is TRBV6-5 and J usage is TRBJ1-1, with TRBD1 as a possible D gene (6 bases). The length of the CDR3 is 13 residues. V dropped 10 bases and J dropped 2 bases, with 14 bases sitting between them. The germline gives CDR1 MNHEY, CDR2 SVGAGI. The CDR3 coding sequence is TGTGCCATTAAGGGGGACAAAAACACTGAAGCTTTCTTT. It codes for CAIKGDKNTEAFF.

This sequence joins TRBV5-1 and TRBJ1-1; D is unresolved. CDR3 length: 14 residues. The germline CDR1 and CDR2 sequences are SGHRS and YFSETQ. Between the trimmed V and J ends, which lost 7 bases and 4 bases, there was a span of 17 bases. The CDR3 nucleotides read TGCGCCAGCCAAATCACCTCTATCGGCACTGAAGCTTTCTTT. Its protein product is CASQITSIGTEAFF.

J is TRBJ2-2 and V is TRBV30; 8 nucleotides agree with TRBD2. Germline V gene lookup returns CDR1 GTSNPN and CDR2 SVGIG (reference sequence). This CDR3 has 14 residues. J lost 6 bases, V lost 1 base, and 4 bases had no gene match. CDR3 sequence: CAWSEILAAGELFF. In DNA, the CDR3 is TGTGCCTGGAGTGAAATACTAGCGGCCGGGGAGCTGTTTTTT.

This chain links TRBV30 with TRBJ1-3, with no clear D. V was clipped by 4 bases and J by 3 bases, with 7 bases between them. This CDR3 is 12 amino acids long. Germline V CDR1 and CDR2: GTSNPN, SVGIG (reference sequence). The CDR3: CAWNIGGNTIYF. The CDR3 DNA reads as TGTGCCTGGAACATCGGTGGAAACACCATATATTTT.

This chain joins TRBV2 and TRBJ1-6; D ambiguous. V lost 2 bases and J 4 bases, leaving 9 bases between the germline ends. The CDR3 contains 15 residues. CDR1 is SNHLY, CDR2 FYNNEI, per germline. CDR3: CASSELSGYNSPLHF. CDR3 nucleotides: TGTGCCAGCAGTGAATTGAGCGGATATAATTCACCCCTCCACTTT. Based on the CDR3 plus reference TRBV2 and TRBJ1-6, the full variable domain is EPEVTQTPSHQVTQMGQEVILRCVPISNHLYFYWYRQILGQKVEFLVSFYNNEISEKSEIFDDQFSVERPDGSNFTLKIRSTKLEDSAMYFCASSELSGYNSPLHFGNGTRLTVT.

Here the CDR3 DNA reads TGTGCCATCAGTAGCGTAAGCACAGATACGCAGTATTTT. It translates to CAISSVSTDTQYF. V is TRBV10-3 and J is TRBJ2-3, with no clear D. V lost 5 bases and J lost 0, with 6 bases in between. The CDR3 consists of 13 residues. CDR1 is ENHRY and CDR2 is SYGVKD in the germline V gene.

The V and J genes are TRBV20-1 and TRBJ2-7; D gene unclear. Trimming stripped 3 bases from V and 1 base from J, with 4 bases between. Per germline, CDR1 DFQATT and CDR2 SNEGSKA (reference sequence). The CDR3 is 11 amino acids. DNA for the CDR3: TGCAGTGCTAGCAAGTCCTACGAGCAGTACTTC. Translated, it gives CSASKSYEQYF.

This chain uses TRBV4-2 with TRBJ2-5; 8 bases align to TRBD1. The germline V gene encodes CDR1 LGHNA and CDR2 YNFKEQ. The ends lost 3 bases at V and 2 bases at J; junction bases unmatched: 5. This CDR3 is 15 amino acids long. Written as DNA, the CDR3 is TGTGCCAGCAGCCAGGACAGGGCCCATCAAGAGACCCAGTACTTC. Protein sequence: CASSQDRAHQETQYF.

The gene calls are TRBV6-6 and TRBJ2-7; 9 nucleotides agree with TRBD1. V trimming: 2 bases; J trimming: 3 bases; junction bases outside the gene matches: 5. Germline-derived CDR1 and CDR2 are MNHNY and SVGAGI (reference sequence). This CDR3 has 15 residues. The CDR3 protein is CASSYPGQGNYEQYF. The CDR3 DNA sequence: TGTGCCAGCAGTTACCCGGGACAGGGTAACTACGAGCAGTACTTC.

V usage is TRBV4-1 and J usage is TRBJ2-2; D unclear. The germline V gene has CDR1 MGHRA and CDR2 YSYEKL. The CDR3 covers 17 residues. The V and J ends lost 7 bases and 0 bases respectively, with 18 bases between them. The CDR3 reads CASNHPAGSTNTGELFF. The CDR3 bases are TGCGCCAGCAATCACCCGGCAGGCTCAACGAACACCGGGGAGCTGTTTTTT.

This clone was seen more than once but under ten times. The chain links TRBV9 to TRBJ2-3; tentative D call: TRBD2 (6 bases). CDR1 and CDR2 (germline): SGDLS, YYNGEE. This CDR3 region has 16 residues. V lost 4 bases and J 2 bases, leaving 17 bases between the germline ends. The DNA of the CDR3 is TGTGCCAGCAGCTCGAGTGGCGGAGGGTCCACAGATACGCAGTATTTT. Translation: CASSSSGGGSTDTQYF.

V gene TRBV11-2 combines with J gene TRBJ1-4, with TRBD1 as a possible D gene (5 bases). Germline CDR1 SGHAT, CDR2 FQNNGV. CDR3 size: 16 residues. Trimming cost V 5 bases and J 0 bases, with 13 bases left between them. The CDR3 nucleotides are TGTGCCAGCAGCCTACTCGGGGCGGCAACTAATGAAAAACTGTTTTTT. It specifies CASSLLGAATNEKLFF.

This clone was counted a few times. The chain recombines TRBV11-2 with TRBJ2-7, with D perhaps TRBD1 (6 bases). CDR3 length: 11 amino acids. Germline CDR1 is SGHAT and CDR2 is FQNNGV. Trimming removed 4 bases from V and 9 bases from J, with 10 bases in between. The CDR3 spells CASSYEQGQYF. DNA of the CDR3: TGTGCCAGCAGCTACGAACAGGGGCAGTACTTC.

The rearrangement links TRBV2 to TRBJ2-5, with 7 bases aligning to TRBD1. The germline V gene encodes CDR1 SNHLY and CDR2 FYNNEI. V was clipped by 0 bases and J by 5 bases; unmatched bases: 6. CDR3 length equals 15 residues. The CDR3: CASSEATGVPETQYF. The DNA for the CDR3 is TGTGCCAGCAGTGAAGCAACAGGGGTTCCGGAGACCCAGTACTTC.